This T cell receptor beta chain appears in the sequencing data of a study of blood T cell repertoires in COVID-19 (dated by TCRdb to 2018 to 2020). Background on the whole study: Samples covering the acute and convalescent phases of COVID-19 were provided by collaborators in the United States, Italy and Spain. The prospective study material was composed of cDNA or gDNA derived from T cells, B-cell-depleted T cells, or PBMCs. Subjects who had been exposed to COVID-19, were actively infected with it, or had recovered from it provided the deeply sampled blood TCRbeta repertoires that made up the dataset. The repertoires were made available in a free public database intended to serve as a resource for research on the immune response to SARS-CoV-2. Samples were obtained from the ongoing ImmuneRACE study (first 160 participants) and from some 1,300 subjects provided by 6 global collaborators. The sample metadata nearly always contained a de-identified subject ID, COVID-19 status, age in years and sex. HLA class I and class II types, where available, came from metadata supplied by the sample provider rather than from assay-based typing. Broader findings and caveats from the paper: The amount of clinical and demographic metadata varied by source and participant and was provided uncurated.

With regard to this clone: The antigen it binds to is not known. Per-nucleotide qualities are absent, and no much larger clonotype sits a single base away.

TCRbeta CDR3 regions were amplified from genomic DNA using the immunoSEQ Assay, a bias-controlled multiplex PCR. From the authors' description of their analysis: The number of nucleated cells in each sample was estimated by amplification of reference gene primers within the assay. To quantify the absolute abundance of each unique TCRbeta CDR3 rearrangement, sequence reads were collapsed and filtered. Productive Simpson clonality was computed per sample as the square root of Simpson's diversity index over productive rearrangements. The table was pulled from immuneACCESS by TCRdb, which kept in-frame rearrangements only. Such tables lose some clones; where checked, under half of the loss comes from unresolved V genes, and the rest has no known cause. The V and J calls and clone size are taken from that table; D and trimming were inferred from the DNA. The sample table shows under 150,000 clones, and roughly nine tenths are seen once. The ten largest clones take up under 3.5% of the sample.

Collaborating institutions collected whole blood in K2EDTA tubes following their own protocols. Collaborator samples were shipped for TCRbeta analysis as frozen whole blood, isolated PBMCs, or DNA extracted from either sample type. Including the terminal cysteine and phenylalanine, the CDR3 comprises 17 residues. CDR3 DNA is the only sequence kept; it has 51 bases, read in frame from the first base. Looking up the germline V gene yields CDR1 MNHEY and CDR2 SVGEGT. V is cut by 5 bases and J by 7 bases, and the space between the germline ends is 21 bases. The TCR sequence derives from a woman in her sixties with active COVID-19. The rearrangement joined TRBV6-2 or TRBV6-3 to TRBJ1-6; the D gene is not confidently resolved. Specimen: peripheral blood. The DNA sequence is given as TGTGCCAGCAGTCGGGCCTATTCCGGGAGCCTAAATTCACCCCTCCACTTT. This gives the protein CASSRAYSGSLNSPLHF.